Each of the 5 T cell receptor beta chains below was sequenced from the same sample in a study of blood T cell repertoires in COVID-19. The assay was immunoSEQ multiplex PCR, and TCRdb's table has in-frame clones only and misses some. The table shows just over 250,000 clones, with 75% to 95% occurring only once. The sequenced sample was peripheral blood. The receptor source for this set is a person aged 18-30 years with COVID-19, enrolled during active disease.

This chain uses TRBV4-2 with TRBJ1-1; 7 nucleotides line up with TRBD1. Germline V CDR1 and CDR2: LGHNA, YNFKEQ. CDR3 length equals 14 residues. With 4 bases clipped from V and 1 base from J, the junction kept 3 bases outside the gene matches. Here the CDR3 DNA reads TGTGCCAGCAGCCCTCAGGGGGGGAACACTGAAGCTTTCTTT. Protein: CASSPQGGNTEAFF.

Note on this clone: An end of the junction does not agree with germline; a read error may underlie this. V and J are TRBV12-3 or TRBV12-4 and TRBJ2-1, with TRBD1 matching over 7 bases. The CDR3 is 11 residues long. CDR3 nucleotides: TGTGCCAGCAGTTTCGGACAGGAGCGGTTCTTC. Translation gives CASSFGQERFF.

The V and J genes are TRBV30 and TRBJ1-4; maybe TRBD1 (6 bases). Germline V gives CDR1 GTSNPN, CDR2 SVGIG (reference sequence). The CDR3 contains 15 residues. Trimming stripped 2 bases from V and 2 bases from J, with 12 bases between. The CDR3 protein is CAWSFTGGTNEKLFF. The CDR3 coding sequence is TGTGCCTGGAGTTTCACGGGGGGCACTAATGAAAAACTGTTTTTT. The whole variable domain, filled in from reference TRBV30 and TRBJ1-4, reads SQTIHQWPATLVQPVGSPLSLECTVEGTSNPNLYWYRQAAGRGLQLLFYSVGIGQISSEVPQNLSASRPQDRQFILSSKKLLLSDSGFYLCAWSFTGGTNEKLFFGSGTQLSVL.

The chain has TRBV5-6 and TRBJ1-5; TRBD1 aligns across 8 bases. The junction had 4 bases not matched to a gene; V was cut back by 2 bases and J by 3 bases. The germline V gene encodes CDR1 SGHDT and CDR2 YYEEEE. The CDR3 is 15 amino acids. As DNA, the CDR3 is TGTGCCAGCAGCTTCGGACAGGGTTACAATCAGCCCCAGCATTTT. This encodes CASSFGQGYNQPQHF.

This clone was observed once. V and J are TRBV7-2 and TRBJ2-7; 8 bases line up with TRBD2. The germline V gene has CDR1 SGHTA and CDR2 FQGNSA. The CDR3 length is 15 residues. J gave up 2 bases and V 5 bases, and 8 bases lay outside the gene matches. The CDR3 here is CASSPRWREAYEQYF. DNA of the CDR3: TGTGCCAGCAGCCCGAGATGGCGGGAGGCCTACGAGCAGTACTTC.